This T cell receptor (beta chain) was found in a study of shared clonotypes between healthy human individuals. Comments on this clone: Given a far larger clone just one base away, this is likely a sequencing read error.

The repertoire was sequenced with immunoSEQ multiplex PCR; TCRdb's copy has only in-frame clones and lacks some. This table holds fewer than 600,000 clones, more than 70% found once. Germline V lookup: CDR1 GTSNPN, CDR2 SVGIG (reference sequence). The CDR3 is 15 residues long. V usage is TRBV30 and J usage is TRBJ2-2; 7 positions agree with TRBD2. Sequenced: PBMCs. The TCR originated in a woman aged 40 to 55 in good health. Some clones in this sample may be carry-over from other donors' samples. The CDR3 loop is CTWILAGLDTGELFF. The CDR3 nucleotides are TGTACCTGGATATTAGCGGGTCTTGACACCGGGGAGCTGTTTTTT.